A single sample gave rise to the 31 T cell receptor beta chains below, sequenced in a study of Ad26.COV2.S vaccination and SARS-CoV-2 variants. Sequenced by immunoSEQ multiplex PCR; TCRdb stores in-frame clones only, minus some. This table holds 350,000 to 500,000 clones, 89% found once. The treatment: 19 received Ad26.COV2.S at low or high dose, single or two shots; 5 received placebo; per-sample allocation not given. The investigators took samples on day 63 after the first vaccine or placebo injection. The sequencing used peripheral blood, collected in a trial of Ad26.COV2.S vaccine versus placebo. These receptors originate from a person between 18 and 65 years old who received the Ad26.COV2.S COVID-19 vaccine or a placebo.

This chain connects TRBV6-6 to TRBJ1-4, with D uncertain. Germline V gene data show CDR1 as MNHNY and CDR2 as SVGAGI (reference sequence). The CDR3 is 16 amino acids. Trimming took 7 bases from V and 0 from J, leaving 15 bases between them. The CDR3: CASMSFASATNEKLFF. CDR3 in DNA: TGTGCCAGCATGAGTTTCGCCTCTGCAACTAATGAAAAACTGTTTTTT.

This clone was counted at least ten times. The chain has TRBV2 and TRBJ1-1; possible D gene TRBD1, 5 bases. Per the germline V gene, CDR1 is SNHLY and CDR2 is FYNNEI. Between the trimmed V and J ends, which lost 7 bases and 1 base, there was a span of 10 bases. The CDR3 extends over 13 amino acids. CDR3 in amino acids: CASTGLKNTEAFF. CDR3 bases: TGTGCCAGCACGGGGCTTAAGAACACTGAAGCTTTCTTT.

This chain joins TRBV5-4 and TRBJ1-2, with unresolved D. Deletions cut 4 bases from V and 9 bases from J, with 16 bases between. CDR1 SGHNT and CDR2 YYREEE come from the germline V gene (reference sequence). CDR3 size: 13 residues. The CDR3 DNA is TGTGCCAGCAGCCTCGGCCCTCTCGAGAGCTACACCTTC. The encoded protein is CASSLGPLESYTF.

The chain is built from TRBV28 and TRBJ1-1, with D uncertain. Germline V gene lookup returns CDR1 MDHEN and CDR2 SYDVKM. Trimming left V 2 bases short and J 6 bases short, with 7 bases between. The CDR3 contains 12 residues. The CDR3 spells CASSLVLSEAFF. The CDR3, as DNA: TGTGCCAGCAGTTTAGTGTTGTCTGAAGCTTTCTTT.

The V gene is TRBV11-3, the J gene TRBJ2-7; D may correspond to TRBD1 or TRBD2 (6 bases each). CDR1 and CDR2 from the germline V gene are SGHNT and YENEEA. V was cut by 5 bases and J by 6 bases, with 14 bases left in between. This CDR3 has 13 amino acids. CDR3: CASSQGSGAEQYV. The CDR3 nucleotides are TGTGCCAGCAGCCAAGGGTCGGGGGCCGAGCAGTACGTC.

The rearrangement links TRBV7-9 to TRBJ1-4; D is unresolved. Germline values: CDR1 SEHNR, CDR2 FQNEAQ (reference sequence). The CDR3 is made up of 13 amino acids. The V end was cut by 6 bases, the J end by 8 bases, with 13 bases between. The CDR3 is CASSSDRGEKLFF. As DNA, the CDR3 is TGTGCCAGCAGTTCCGATAGAGGGGAAAAACTGTTTTTT.

In its sample, this clone was seen once. The chain combines TRBV7-8 with TRBJ2-6; a possible D gene is TRBD2 (6 bases). This CDR3 is 17 amino acids long. V lost 5 bases and J lost 2, with 16 bases in between. CDR1 SGHVS and CDR2 FQNEAQ come from the germline V gene. The CDR3 coding sequence is TGTGCCAGCAGCCCGCGGGATCTCGGGACTGGGGCCAACGTCCTGACTTTC. Protein: CASSPRDLGTGANVLTF.

The chain employs TRBV5-4 and TRBJ2-3; 16 bases fit TRBD2. This CDR3 is 16 amino acids long. Trimming removed 2 bases from V and 4 bases from J; junction bases left unmatched: 1. Germline CDR1 reads SGHNT; CDR2 reads YYREEE (reference sequence). CDR3 bases: TGTGCCAGCAGCTTAGGGACTAGCGGGGGGGCAGATACGCAGTATTTT. Amino acid sequence: CASSLGTSGGADTQYF.

This clone was counted once. J is TRBJ2-3 and V is TRBV6-2 or TRBV6-3, with no clear D. The CDR3 spans 14 residues. The V end was cut by 6 bases, the J end by 0 bases, with 10 bases between. CDR1 is MNHEY and CDR2 is SVGEGT in the germline V gene. The CDR3 reads CASSRRASTDTQYF. CDR3 sequence (DNA): TGTGCCAGCAGCAGGCGAGCTAGCACAGATACGCAGTATTTT.

V and J are TRBV6-5 and TRBJ2-7, with D perhaps being TRBD1 or TRBD2 (5 bases each). The germline CDR1 and CDR2 sequences are MNHEY and SVGAGI. The CDR3 runs to 15 residues. V was trimmed by 5 bases and J by 6 bases, leaving 20 bases between them. The CDR3 region has the DNA TGTGCCAGCAGTCTCTCCGGGACGGCAATAGGCGAGCAGTACTTC. This translates into CASSLSGTAIGEQYF.

The chain couples TRBV6-6 to TRBJ1-6; 9 bases line up with TRBD1. Looked up from germline, CDR1 is MNHNY and CDR2 is SVGAGI (reference sequence). CDR3 length: 14 residues. The trim removed 2 bases at V and 12 bases at J, leaving 5 bases unmatched. The DNA of the CDR3 is TGTGCCAGCAGTTACGGGACAGGGAACGGACCCCTCCACTTT. This codes for CASSYGTGNGPLHF.

Remarks on this clone: Different DNA sequences within this sample yield the same CDR3. V and J are TRBV9 and TRBJ2-5; D might be TRBD1 or TRBD2, each matching 5 bases. The germline V and J ends were trimmed by 1 base and 3 bases, with 7 bases remaining between them. CDR1 SGDLS and CDR2 YYNGEE come from the germline V gene. The CDR3 runs 13 residues. This CDR3 is CASSVRDEETQYF. The CDR3 DNA is TGTGCCAGCAGCGTAAGGGACGAAGAGACCCAGTACTTC.

The chain employs TRBV7-3 and TRBJ1-6; 11 bases agree with TRBD1. Germline CDR1 SGHTA, CDR2 FQGTGA. Trimming at V came to 6 bases and at J to 0 bases, leaving 10 bases not matched to a gene. The CDR3 extends over 19 amino acids. The CDR3 region has the DNA TGTGCCAGCAGAAGTACCGGGACAGGGGGTCACTCCTATAATTCACCCCTCCACTTT. Protein: CASRSTGTGGHSYNSPLHF.

This rearrangement joins TRBV7-9 to TRBJ2-2; D is perhaps TRBD1 (6 bases). Between the trimmed V and J ends, which lost 3 bases and 0 bases, there was a span of 14 bases. Germline lookup yields CDR1 SEHNR and CDR2 FQNEAQ (reference sequence). The CDR3 is 17 residues long. The CDR3 nucleotides are TGTGCCAGCAGCTTGTCGTTTGGACAGACGAACACCGGGGAGCTGTTTTTT. It is translated as CASSLSFGQTNTGELFF.

The chain links TRBV20-1 to TRBJ2-1; D is perhaps TRBD2 (6 bases). Germline V gene data show CDR1 as DFQATT and CDR2 as SNEGSKA (reference sequence). There are 15 residues in the CDR3. V dropped 3 bases and J dropped 4 bases, with 16 bases sitting between them. In nucleotides, the CDR3 is TGCAGTGCTAGTGAACCGGGAGAAGGGTACAATGAGCAGTTCTTC. As protein: CSASEPGEGYNEQFF.

The chain joins TRBV7-7 to TRBJ2-5; TRBD1 matches at 8 bases. The CDR3 has 15 amino acids. Germline lookup yields CDR1 SSHAT and CDR2 FNYEAQ (reference sequence). Germline trimming cut 5 bases from V and 1 base from J; bases unmatched to any gene: 6. The CDR3 loop reads CASSQQGGLQETQYF. The CDR3 bases are TGTGCCAGCAGCCAACAGGGGGGACTCCAAGAGACCCAGTACTTC. The whole variable domain, filled in from reference TRBV7-7 and TRBJ2-5, reads GAGVSQSPRYKVTKRGQDVTLRCDPISSHATLYWYQQALGQGPEFLTYFNYEAQPDKSGLPSDRFSAERPEGSISTLTIQRTEQRDSAMYRCASSQQGGLQETQYFGPGTRLLVL.

The J gene is TRBJ2-3, the V gene TRBV18; D ambiguous. The CDR3 is 14 amino acids. Deletions cut 6 bases from V and 4 bases from J, with 14 bases between. The germline V gene has CDR1 KGHSH and CDR2 LQKENI. The CDR3 protein is CASSLLGIADTQYF. The CDR3 DNA reads as TGTGCCAGCTCCCTACTTGGGATAGCAGATACGCAGTATTTT.

This clone was observed a single time. This sequence joins TRBV19 and TRBJ1-2, with D maybe TRBD1 (6 bases). The CDR3 runs to 16 residues. V gave up 3 bases and J gave up 5 bases, with 19 bases separating them. The germline V gene encodes CDR1 LNHDA and CDR2 SQIVND (reference sequence). The CDR3 DNA is TGTGCCAGTAGTATCGGGGGGCAGGCCCCACTATATGGCTACACCTTC. This gives the protein CASSIGGQAPLYGYTF.

DNA for the CDR3: TGTGCCAGCAGCTTGTCACCGTTCGCTACTAGCGGGGCTTACGTC. It yields the protein CASSLSPFATSGAYV. This chain connects TRBV5-6 to TRBJ2-7; 10 nucleotides match TRBD2. Germline V gene sequence: CDR1 SGHDT, CDR2 YYEEEE. The CDR3 sequence is 15 residues long. V lost 1 base and J lost 13; bases outside the gene matches: 14.

This rearrangement joins TRBV5-6 to TRBJ2-3; D is perhaps TRBD1 (6 bases). Germline V gene sequence: CDR1 SGHDT, CDR2 YYEEEE. The V end was cut by 6 bases, the J end by 4 bases, with 12 bases between. The CDR3 totals 13 residues. CDR3 amino acids: CASNTGFSDTQYF. CDR3 in DNA: TGTGCCAGCAATACAGGGTTTTCAGATACGCAGTATTTT.

The chain is built from TRBV19 and TRBJ1-4; D perhaps matches TRBD1 (5 bases). V was trimmed by 2 bases and J by 6 bases, leaving 19 bases between them. The CDR3 runs 17 residues. Germline CDR1 reads LNHDA; CDR2 reads SQIVND (reference sequence). CDR3 sequence (DNA): TGTGCCAGTAGTATAAATCTCCTGGCTGGGGGTCATGAAAAACTGTTTTTT. Its translation: CASSINLLAGGHEKLFF.

This clone has a single count. The V and J genes are TRBV19 and TRBJ1-1; no reliable D call. The CDR3 runs 16 residues. V was cut by 6 bases and J by 4 bases, with 21 bases left in between. CDR1 LNHDA and CDR2 SQIVND come from the germline V gene (reference sequence). The chain's CDR3 is CASSPLGRDWSTEAFF. As DNA, the CDR3 is TGTGCCAGTAGCCCCCTTGGTAGGGATTGGAGCACTGAAGCTTTCTTT.

V usage is TRBV4-2 and J usage is TRBJ1-4; 7 nucleotides match TRBD1. This CDR3 has 15 amino acids. V lost 1 base to trimming and J lost 8 bases; unmatched junction nucleotides: 7. Germline loops: CDR1 LGHNA, CDR2 YNFKEQ. The CDR3 bases are TGTGCCAGCAGCCAAGGGAAGGGGGCTTGGGAAAAACTGTTTTTT. Residues: CASSQGKGAWEKLFF.

V and J are TRBV3-1 (or the pseudogene TRBV3-2) and TRBJ2-7; a possible D gene is TRBD1 (5 bases). The germline V and J ends were trimmed by 1 base and 12 bases, with 16 bases remaining between them. This CDR3 spans 13 amino acids. Germline-derived CDR1 and CDR2 are LGHDT and YNNKEL (reference sequence). The CDR3 sequence: CASSQGGAELLYF. The CDR3 nucleotides are TGTGCCAGCAGCCAAGGTGGGGCAGAATTGCTGTACTTC.

In its sample, this clone was seen once. V and J are TRBV6-2 or TRBV6-3 and TRBJ1-6; no reliable D call. Germline V CDR1 and CDR2: MNHEY, SVGEGT. The CDR3 sequence is 15 residues long. V shed 2 bases and J shed 2 bases, with 7 bases lying between them. The chain's CDR3 is CASSYQQTYNSPLHF. Written as DNA, the CDR3 is TGTGCCAGCAGTTACCAACAAACCTATAATTCACCCCTCCACTTT.

The V gene is TRBV19, the J gene TRBJ2-7, with a tentative D call TRBD2 (5 bases). CDR3 length equals 15 residues. CDR1 is LNHDA and CDR2 is SQIVND in the germline V gene (reference sequence). The V end lost 2 bases, the J end lost 1 base, and 12 bases lay between the germline ends. The CDR3 coding sequence is TGTGCCAGTAGTATAACGTCCCGAGGGTCCTACGAGCAGTACTTC. Translated, it gives CASSITSRGSYEQYF.

The rearrangement joins TRBV28 to TRBJ2-3; D perhaps matches TRBD2 (6 bases). The length of the CDR3 is 15 residues. The germline CDR1 and CDR2 sequences are MDHEN and SYDVKM. V lost 8 bases, J lost 3 bases, and 18 bases lay in between. The CDR3 DNA follows: TGTGCCAGCTTTAAGGAGGTCGGGAGAACAGATACGCAGTATTTT. Protein product: CASFKEVGRTDTQYF.

This chain links TRBV21-1 with TRBJ2-4. TRBV21-1 is a known pseudogene. The CDR3 is made up of 19 amino acids. CDR3 in amino acids: CASSKVGGLGDTTKNIQYF. The CDR3 coding sequence is TGTGCCAGCAGCAAAGTAGGGGGGCTGGGAGACACAACCAAAAACATTCAGTACTTC.

J is TRBJ1-2 and V is TRBV18, with D unresolved. This CDR3 comprises 10 residues. Germline V gives CDR1 KGHSH, CDR2 LQKENI. Trimming left V 11 bases short and J 4 bases short, with 8 bases between. Written as DNA, the CDR3 is TGTGCCTTCTCGCGCTATGGCTACACCTTC. It translates to CAFSRYGYTF.

V gene TRBV18 combines with J gene TRBJ1-2; 7 bases are a match to TRBD1. CDR1 KGHSH and CDR2 LQKENI come from the germline V gene. Germline trimming cut 3 bases from V and 5 bases from J; bases unmatched to any gene: 6. The CDR3 has 14 amino acids. CDR3: CASSPVGTAYGYTF. The CDR3 bases are TGTGCCAGCTCACCTGTCGGGACAGCTTATGGCTACACCTTC.

This clone was seen only a few times. The chain joins TRBV11-3 to TRBJ1-6, with D maybe TRBD1 (5 bases). In germline, CDR1 is SGHNT, CDR2 YENEEA. CDR3 length equals 14 residues. Trimming cost V 5 bases and J 8 bases, with 13 bases left between them. The CDR3 here is CASSPRGSYSPLHF. The CDR3 bases are TGTGCCAGCAGCCCCCGGGGGAGTTATTCACCCCTCCACTTT.